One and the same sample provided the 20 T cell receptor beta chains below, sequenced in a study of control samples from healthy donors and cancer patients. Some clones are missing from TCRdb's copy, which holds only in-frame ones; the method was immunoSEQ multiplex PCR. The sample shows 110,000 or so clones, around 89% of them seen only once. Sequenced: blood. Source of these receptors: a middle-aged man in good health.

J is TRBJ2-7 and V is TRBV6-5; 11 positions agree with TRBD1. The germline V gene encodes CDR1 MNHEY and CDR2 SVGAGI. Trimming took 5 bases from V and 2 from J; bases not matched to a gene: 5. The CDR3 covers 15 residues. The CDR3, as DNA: TGTGCCAGCAGTAGGACAGGGGGCTTCCCCTACGAGCAGTACTTC. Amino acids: CASSRTGGFPYEQYF.

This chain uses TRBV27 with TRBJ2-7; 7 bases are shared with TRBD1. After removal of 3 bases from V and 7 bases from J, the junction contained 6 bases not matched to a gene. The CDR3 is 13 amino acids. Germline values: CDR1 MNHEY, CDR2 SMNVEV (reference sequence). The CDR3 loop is CASSFGTVKEQYF. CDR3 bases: TGTGCCAGCAGTTTTGGGACAGTGAAAGAGCAGTACTTC.

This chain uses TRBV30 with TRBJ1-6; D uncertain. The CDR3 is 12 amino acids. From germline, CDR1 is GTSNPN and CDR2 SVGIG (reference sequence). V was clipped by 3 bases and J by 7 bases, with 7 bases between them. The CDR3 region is CAWRPGNSPLHF. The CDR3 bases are TGTGCCTGGAGACCGGGGAATTCACCCCTCCACTTT.

The CDR3: CASRTGYSSDTQYF. The CDR3 coding sequence is TGTGCCAGCAGGACAGGCTACAGCTCAGATACGCAGTATTTT. V usage is TRBV2 and J usage is TRBJ2-3, with TRBD1 as a possible D gene (6 bases). The CDR3 spans 14 residues. Germline-derived CDR1 and CDR2 are SNHLY and FYNNEI. V was trimmed by 6 bases and J by 4 bases, leaving 14 bases between them.

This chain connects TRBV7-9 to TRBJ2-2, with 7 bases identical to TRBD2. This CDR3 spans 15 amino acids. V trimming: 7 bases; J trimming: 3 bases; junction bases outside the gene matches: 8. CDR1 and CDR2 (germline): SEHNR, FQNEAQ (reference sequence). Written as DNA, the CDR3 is TGTGCCAGCACCCTCGGGGGGACCTACACCGGGGAGCTGTTTTTT. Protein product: CASTLGGTYTGELFF.

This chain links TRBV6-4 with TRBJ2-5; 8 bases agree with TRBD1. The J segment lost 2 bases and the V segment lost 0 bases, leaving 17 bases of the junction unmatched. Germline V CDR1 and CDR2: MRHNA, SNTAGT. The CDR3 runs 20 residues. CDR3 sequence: CASSDSTGGPDREVQETQYF. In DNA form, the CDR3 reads TGTGCCAGCAGTGACTCGACCGGGGGACCGGACAGGGAGGTTCAAGAGACCCAGTACTTC.

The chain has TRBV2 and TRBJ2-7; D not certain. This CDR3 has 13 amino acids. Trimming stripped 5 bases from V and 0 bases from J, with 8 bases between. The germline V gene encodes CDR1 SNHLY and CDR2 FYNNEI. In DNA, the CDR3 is TGTGCCAGCAGTCTCGGTAGCTCCTACGAGCAGTACTTC. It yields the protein CASSLGSSYEQYF.

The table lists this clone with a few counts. The CDR3, as DNA: TGTGCCAGCAGTCGAACAGATCAGCCCCAGCATTTT. This encodes CASSRTDQPQHF. The chain joins TRBV6-2 or TRBV6-3 to TRBJ1-5; no clear D gene. Trimming took off 5 bases at V and 5 bases at J, with 7 bases between the two ends. Germline V gene data show CDR1 as MNHEY and CDR2 as SVGEGT. This CDR3 is 12 amino acids long.

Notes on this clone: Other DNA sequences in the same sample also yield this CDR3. CDR3 DNA: TGCGCCAGCAGCTTAGACAGGACAGATACGCAGTATTTT. Encoded protein: CASSLDRTDTQYF. The chain joins TRBV5-1 to TRBJ2-3, with a tentative D call TRBD1 (6 bases). V lost 2 bases to trimming and J lost 3 bases, with 7 bases between them. The germline gives CDR1 SGHRS, CDR2 YFSETQ. This CDR3 is built from 13 residues.

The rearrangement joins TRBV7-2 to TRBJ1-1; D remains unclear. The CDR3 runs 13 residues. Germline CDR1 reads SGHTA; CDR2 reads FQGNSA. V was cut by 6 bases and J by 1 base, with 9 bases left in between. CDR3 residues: CASSLTANTEAFF. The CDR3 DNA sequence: TGTGCCAGCAGTCTGACGGCGAACACTGAAGCTTTCTTT. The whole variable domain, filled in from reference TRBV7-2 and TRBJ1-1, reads GAGVSQSPSNKVTEKGKDVELRCDPISGHTALYWYRQSLGQGLEFLIYFQGNSAPDKSGLPSDRFSAERTGGSVSTLTIQRTQQEDSAVYLCASSLTANTEAFFGQGTRLTVV.

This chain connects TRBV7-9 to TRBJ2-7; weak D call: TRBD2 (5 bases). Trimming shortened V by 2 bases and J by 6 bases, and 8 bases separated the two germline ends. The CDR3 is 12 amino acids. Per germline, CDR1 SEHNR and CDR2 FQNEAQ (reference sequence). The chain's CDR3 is CASSLSAGEQYF. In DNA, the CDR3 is TGTGCCAGCAGCTTAAGCGCGGGCGAGCAGTACTTC.

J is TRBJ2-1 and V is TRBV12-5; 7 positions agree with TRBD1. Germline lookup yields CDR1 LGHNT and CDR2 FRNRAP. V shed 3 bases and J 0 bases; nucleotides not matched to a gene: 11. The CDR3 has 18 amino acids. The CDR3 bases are TGTGCTAGTGGTTTCCAAGCCGGGACAGAGAGCTCCTACAATGAGCAGTTCTTC. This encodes CASGFQAGTESSYNEQFF.

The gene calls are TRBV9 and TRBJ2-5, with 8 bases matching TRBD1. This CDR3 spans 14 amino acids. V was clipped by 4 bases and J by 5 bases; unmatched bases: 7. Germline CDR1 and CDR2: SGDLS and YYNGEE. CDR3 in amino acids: CASSRTGIFETQYF. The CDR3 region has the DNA TGTGCCAGCAGCCGGACAGGGATCTTTGAGACCCAGTACTTC. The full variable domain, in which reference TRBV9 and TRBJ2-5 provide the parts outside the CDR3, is DSGVTQTPKHLITATGQRVTLRCSPRSGDLSVYWYQQSLDQGLQFLIQYYNGEERAKGNILERFSAQQFPDLHSELNLSSLELGDSALYFCASSRTGIFETQYFGPGTRLLVL.

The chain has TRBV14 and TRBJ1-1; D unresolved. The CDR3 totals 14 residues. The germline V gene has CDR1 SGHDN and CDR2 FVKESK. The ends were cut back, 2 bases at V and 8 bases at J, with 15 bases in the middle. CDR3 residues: CASSQTDSKREAFF. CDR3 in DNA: TGTGCCAGCAGCCAAACGGACTCTAAGAGGGAAGCTTTCTTT.

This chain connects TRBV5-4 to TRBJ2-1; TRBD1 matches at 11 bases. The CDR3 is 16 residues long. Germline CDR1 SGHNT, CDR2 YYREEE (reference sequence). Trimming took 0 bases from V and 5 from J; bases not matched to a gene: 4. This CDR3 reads CASSLAGQGAHNEQFF. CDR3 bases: TGTGCCAGCAGCTTGGCTGGACAGGGGGCCCACAATGAGCAGTTCTTC.

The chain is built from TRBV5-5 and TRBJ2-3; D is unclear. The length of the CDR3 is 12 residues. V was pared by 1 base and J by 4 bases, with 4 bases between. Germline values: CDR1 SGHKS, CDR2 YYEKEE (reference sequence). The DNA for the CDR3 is TGTGCCAGCAGCTTGTTCTCAGATACGCAGTATTTT. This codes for CASSLFSDTQYF.

The CDR3 nucleotides are TGTGCCAGCAGCCCTAGAGGCACAGGGGAGGGCTACACCTTC. Its translation: CASSPRGTGEGYTF. The rearrangement links TRBV7-8 to TRBJ1-2; 7 nucleotides match TRBD1. V lost 5 bases, J lost 8 bases, and 11 bases stayed unmatched. This CDR3 spans 14 amino acids. CDR1 and CDR2 from the germline V gene are SGHVS and FQNEAQ.

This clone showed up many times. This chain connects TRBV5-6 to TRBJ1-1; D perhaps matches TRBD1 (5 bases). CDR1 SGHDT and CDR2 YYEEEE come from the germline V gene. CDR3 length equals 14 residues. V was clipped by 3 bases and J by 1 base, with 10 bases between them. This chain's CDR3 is CASSSGARNTEAFF. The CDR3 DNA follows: TGTGCCAGCAGCTCTGGGGCGAGGAACACTGAAGCTTTCTTT.

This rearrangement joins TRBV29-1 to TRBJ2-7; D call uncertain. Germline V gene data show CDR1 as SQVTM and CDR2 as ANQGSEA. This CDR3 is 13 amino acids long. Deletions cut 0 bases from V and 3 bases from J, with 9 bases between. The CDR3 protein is CSVEEENNYEQYF. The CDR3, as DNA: TGCAGCGTTGAAGAAGAAAACAACTACGAGCAGTACTTC.

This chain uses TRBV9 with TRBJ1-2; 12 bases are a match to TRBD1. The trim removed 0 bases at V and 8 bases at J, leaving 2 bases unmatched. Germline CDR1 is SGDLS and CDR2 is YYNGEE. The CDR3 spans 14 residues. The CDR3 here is CASSVGDRGRGYTF. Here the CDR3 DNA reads TGTGCCAGCAGCGTAGGGGACAGGGGGCGCGGCTACACCTTC.